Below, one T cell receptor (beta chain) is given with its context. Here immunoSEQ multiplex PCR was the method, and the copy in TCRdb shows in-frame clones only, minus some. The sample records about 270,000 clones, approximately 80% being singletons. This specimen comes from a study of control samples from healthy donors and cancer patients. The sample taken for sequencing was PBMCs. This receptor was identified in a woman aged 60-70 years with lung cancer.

The CDR3 DNA is TGTGCCAGCAGCTTTCTAAGACTAGCGGGGAACACCGGGGAGCTGTTTTTT. As protein: CASSFLRLAGNTGELFF. The V call is TRBV7-8, the J call TRBJ2-2, with 10 bases lining up with TRBD2. This CDR3 contains 17 residues. Unmatched junction bases numbered 5, after V lost 3 bases and J lost 1 base. CDR1 SGHVS and CDR2 FQNEAQ come from the germline V gene.